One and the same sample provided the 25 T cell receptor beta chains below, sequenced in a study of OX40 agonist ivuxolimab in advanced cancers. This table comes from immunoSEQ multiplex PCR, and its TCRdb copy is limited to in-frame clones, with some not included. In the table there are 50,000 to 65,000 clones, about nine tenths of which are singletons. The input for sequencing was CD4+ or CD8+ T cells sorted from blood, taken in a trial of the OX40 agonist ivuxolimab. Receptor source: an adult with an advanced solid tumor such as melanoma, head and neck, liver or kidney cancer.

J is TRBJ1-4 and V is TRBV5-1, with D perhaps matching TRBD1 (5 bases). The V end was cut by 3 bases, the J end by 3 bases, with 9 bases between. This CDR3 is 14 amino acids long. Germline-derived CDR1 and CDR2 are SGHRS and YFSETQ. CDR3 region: CASSSGGSNEKLFF. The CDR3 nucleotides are TGCGCCAGCAGCTCGGGGGGATCTAATGAAAAACTGTTTTTT.

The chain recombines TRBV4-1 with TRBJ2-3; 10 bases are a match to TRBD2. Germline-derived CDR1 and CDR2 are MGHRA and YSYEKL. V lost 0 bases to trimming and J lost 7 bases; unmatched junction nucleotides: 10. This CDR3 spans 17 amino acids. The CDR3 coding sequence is TGCGCCAGCAGCCAAGATAACCTAGCGGGGGTCAGGAATACGCAGTATTTT. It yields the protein CASSQDNLAGVRNTQYF.

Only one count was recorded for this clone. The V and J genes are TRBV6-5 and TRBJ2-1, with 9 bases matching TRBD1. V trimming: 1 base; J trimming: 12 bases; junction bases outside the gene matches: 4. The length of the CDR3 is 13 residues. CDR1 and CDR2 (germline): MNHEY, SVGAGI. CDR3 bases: TGTGCCAGCAGTTACTTCCCGGGACAGGGGCAGTTCTTC. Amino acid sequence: CASSYFPGQGQFF.

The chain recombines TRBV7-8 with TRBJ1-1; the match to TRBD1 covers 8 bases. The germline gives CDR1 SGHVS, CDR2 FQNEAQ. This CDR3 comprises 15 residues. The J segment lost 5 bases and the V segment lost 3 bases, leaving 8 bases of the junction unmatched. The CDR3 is CASSFGDRGRTEAFF. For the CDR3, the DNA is TGTGCCAGCAGCTTTGGAGACAGGGGTCGGACTGAAGCTTTCTTT. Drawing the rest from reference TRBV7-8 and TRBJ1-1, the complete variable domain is GAGVSQSPRYKVAKRGQDVALRCDPISGHVSLFWYQQALGQGPEFLTYFQNEAQLDKSGLPSDRFFAERPEGSVSTLKIQRTQQEDSAVYLCASSFGDRGRTEAFFGQGTRLTVV.

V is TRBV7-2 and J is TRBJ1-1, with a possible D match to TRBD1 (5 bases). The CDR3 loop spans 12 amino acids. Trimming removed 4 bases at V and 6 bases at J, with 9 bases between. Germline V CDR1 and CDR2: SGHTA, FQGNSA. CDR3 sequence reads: CASSSGTPEAFF. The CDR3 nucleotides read TGTGCCAGCAGCTCAGGGACCCCTGAAGCTTTCTTT.

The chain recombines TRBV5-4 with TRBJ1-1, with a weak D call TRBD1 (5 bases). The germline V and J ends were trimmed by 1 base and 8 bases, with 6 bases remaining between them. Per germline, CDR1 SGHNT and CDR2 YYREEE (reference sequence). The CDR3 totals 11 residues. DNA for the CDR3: TGTGCCAGCAGCTTGAGGACAGAAGCTTTCTTT. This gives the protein CASSLRTEAFF. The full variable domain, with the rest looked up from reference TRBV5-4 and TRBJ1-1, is ETGVTQSPTHLIKTRGQQVTLRCSSQSGHNTVSWYQQALGQGPQFIFQYYREEENGRGNFPPRFSGLQFPNYSSELNVNALELDDSALYLCASSLRTEAFFGQGTRLTVV.

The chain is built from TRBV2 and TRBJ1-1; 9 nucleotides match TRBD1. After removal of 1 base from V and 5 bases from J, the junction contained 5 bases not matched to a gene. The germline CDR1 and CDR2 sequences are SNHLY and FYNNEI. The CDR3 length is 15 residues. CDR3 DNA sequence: TGTGCCAGCAGTGAAGAGGGACAGGGCGGGACTGAAGCTTTCTTT. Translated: CASSEEGQGGTEAFF.

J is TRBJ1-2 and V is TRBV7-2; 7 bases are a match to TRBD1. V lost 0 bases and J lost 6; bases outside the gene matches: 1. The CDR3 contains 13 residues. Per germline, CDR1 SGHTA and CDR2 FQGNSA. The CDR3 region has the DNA TGTGCCAGCAGCTTAGCAGGGGGCGATGGCTACACCTTC. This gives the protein CASSLAGGDGYTF.

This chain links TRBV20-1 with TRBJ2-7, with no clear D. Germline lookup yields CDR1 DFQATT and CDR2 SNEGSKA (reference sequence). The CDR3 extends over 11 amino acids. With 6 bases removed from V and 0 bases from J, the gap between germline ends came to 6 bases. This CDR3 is CSAKSSYEQYF. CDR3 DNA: TGCAGTGCGAAGAGCTCCTACGAGCAGTACTTC.

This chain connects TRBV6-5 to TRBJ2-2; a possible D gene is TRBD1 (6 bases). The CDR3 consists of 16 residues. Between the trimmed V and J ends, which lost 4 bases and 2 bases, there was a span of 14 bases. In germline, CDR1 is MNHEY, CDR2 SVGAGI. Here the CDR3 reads CASSSGQRLNTGELFF. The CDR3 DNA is TGTGCCAGCAGTTCTGGACAGCGACTAAACACCGGGGAGCTGTTTTTT.

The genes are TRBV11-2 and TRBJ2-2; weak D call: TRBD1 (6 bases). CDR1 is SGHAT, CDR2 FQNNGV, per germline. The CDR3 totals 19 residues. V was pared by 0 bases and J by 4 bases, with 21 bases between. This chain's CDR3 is CASSLDPGTPTVATGELFF. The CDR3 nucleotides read TGTGCCAGCAGCTTAGACCCCGGGACACCAACGGTTGCCACCGGGGAGCTGTTTTTT. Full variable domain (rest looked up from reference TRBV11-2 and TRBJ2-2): EAGVAQSPRYKIIEKRQSVAFWCNPISGHATLYWYQQILGQGPKLLIQFQNNGVVDDSQLPKDRFSAERLKGVDSTLKIQPAKLEDSAVYLCASSLDPGTPTVATGELFFGEGSRLTVL.

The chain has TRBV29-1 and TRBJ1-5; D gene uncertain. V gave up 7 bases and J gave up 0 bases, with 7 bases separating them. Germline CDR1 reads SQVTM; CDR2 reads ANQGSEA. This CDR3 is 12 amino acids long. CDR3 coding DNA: TGCAGCGCAACAGATAGCAATCAGCCCCAGCATTTT. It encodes CSATDSNQPQHF.

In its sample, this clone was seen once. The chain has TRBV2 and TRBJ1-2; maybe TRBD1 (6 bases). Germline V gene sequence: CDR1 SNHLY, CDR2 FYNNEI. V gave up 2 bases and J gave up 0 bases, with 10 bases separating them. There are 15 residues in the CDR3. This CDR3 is CASSERQAANYGYTF. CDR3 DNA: TGTGCCAGCAGTGAAAGACAGGCGGCTAACTATGGCTACACCTTC. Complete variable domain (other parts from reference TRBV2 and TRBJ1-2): EPEVTQTPSHQVTQMGQEVILRCVPISNHLYFYWYRQILGQKVEFLVSFYNNEISEKSEIFDDQFSVERPDGSNFTLKIRSTKLEDSAMYFCASSERQAANYGYTFGSGTRLTVV.

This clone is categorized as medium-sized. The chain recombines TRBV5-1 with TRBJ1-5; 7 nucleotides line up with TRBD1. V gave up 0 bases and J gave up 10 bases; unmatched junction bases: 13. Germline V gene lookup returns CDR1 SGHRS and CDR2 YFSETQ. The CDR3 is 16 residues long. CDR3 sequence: CASSLGPGTERIPQHF. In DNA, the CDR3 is TGCGCCAGCAGCTTGGGACCCGGGACAGAAAGGATTCCCCAGCATTTT.

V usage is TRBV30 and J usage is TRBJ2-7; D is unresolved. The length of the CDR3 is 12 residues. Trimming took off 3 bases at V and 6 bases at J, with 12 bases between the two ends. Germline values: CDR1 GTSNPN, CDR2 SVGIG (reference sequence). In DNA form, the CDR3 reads TGTGCCTGGAGAGACGGTATGGGCGAGCAGTACTTC. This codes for CAWRDGMGEQYF.

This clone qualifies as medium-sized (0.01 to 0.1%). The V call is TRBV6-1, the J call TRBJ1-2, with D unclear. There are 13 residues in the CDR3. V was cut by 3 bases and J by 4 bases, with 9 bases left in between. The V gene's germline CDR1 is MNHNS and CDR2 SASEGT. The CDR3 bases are TGTGCCAGCAGTGATACGGGCGGCTATGGCTACACCTTC. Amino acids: CASSDTGGYGYTF.

CDR3 loop: CASSGISSPVTDTQYF. CDR3 bases: TGTGCCAGCAGCGGAATTAGTAGCCCCGTAACAGATACGCAGTATTTT. V gene TRBV9 combines with J gene TRBJ2-3, with no clear D. There are 16 residues in the CDR3. The germline V and J ends were trimmed by 3 bases and 3 bases, with 17 bases remaining between them. Germline values: CDR1 SGDLS, CDR2 YYNGEE.

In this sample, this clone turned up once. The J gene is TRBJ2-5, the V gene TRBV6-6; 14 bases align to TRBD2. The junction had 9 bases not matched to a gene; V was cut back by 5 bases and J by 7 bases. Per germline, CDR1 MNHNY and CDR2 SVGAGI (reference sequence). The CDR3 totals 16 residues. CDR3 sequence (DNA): TGTGCCAGCAGTCCCGGGACTAGCGGGAGAATGGTGACCCAGTACTTC. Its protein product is CASSPGTSGRMVTQYF.

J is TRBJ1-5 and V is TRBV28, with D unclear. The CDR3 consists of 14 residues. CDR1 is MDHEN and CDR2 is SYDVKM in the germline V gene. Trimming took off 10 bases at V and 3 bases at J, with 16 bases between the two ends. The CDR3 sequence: CATPGAGPNQPQHF. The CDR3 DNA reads TGTGCCACCCCCGGTGCGGGCCCCAATCAGCCCCAGCATTTT.

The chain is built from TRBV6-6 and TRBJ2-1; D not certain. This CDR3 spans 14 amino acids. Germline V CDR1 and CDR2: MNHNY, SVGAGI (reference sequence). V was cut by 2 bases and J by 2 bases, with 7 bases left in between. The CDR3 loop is CASSYGTAYNEQFF. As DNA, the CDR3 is TGTGCCAGCAGTTACGGTACCGCCTACAATGAGCAGTTCTTC.

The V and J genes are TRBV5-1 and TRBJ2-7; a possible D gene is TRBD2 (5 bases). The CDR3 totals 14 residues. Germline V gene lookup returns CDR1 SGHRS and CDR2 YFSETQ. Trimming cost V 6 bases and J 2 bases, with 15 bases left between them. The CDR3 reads CASKPSPGTYEQYF. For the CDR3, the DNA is TGCGCCAGCAAGCCGTCACCCGGGACCTACGAGCAGTACTTC.

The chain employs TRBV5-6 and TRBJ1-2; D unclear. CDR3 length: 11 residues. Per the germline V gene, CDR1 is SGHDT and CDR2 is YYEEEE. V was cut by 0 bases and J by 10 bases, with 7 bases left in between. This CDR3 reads CASSLERDYTF. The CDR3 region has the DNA TGTGCCAGCAGCTTGGAAAGGGACTACACCTTC.

The CDR3 bases are TGTGCCAGCAGCCCCGGGGTAGATACGCAGTATTTT. Residues: CASSPGVDTQYF. V is TRBV7-9 and J is TRBJ2-3; D might be TRBD2 (5 bases). V lost 5 bases and J lost 5, with 8 bases in between. This CDR3 is 12 amino acids long. CDR1 SEHNR and CDR2 FQNEAQ come from the germline V gene (reference sequence).

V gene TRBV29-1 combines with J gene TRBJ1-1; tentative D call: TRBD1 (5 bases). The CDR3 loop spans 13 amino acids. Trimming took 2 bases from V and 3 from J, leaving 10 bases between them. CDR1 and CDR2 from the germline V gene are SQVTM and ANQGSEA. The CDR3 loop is CSVEKGADTEAFF. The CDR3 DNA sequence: TGCAGCGTTGAAAAAGGGGCGGACACTGAAGCTTTCTTT. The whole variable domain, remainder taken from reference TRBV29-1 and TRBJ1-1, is SAVISQKPSRDICQRGTSLTIQCQVDSQVTMMFWYRQQPGQSLTLIATANQGSEATYESGFVIDKFPISRPNLTFSTLTVSNMSPEDSSIYLCSVEKGADTEAFFGQGTRLTVV.

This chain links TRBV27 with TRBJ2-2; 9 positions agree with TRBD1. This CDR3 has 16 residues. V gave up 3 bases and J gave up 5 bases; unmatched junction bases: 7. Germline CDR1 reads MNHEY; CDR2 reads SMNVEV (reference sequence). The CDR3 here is CASSLEGQGRTGELFF. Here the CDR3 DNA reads TGTGCCAGCAGTTTGGAGGGACAGGGAAGGACCGGGGAGCTGTTTTTT.